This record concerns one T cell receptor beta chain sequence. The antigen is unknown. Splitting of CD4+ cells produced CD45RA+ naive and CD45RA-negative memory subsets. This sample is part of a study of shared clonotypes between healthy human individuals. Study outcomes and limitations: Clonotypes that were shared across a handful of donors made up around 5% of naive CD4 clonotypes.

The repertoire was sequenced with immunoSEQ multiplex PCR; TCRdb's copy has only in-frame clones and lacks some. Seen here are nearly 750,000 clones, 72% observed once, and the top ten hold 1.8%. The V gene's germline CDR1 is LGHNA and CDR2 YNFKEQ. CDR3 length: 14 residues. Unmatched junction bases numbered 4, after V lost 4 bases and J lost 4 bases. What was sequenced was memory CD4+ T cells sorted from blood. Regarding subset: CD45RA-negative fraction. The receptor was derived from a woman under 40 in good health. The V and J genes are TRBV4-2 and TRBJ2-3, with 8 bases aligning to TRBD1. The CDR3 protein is CASSRDRGPDTQYF. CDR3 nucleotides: TGTGCCAGCAGCCGAGACAGGGGACCAGATACGCAGTATTTT.